The clone carrying this T cell receptor beta chain appeared many times. This record comes from a study of spatial heterogeneity in lung cancer. Study-level information: Detected beta-chain sequences consistently exceeded alpha-chain sequences.

The time point here: sample taken at primary tumor resection. Sequencing of whole RNA from tumor, nontumor lung or frozen PBMC involved no sorting. Untreated early-stage non-small cell lung cancer patients, approximately 79 in total, were the donors. TCRdb fed the 5' RACE reads into MiXCR, producing one record per CDR3 protein. Of some 50,000 distinct CDR3 sequences listed, 12% were seen once; the top ten hold around 39%. This CDR3 comprises 13 residues. CDR1 and CDR2 from the germline V gene are SNHLY and FYNNEI. Trimming took off 7 bases at V and 6 bases at J, with 16 bases between the two ends. The sample was PBMCs, taken at surgery. This clonotype originated in a female donor with early-stage non-small cell lung cancer. The V and J genes are TRBV2 and TRBJ2-7; D possibly corresponds to TRBD2 (6 bases). The CDR3: CASTRPPSVEQYF. CDR3 in DNA: TGTGCCAGCACTCGACCTCCTAGCGTCGAGCAGTACTTC. Supplemented by reference TRBV2 and TRBJ2-7, the full variable domain reads EPEVTQTPSHQVTQMGQEVILRCVPISNHLYFYWYRQILGQKVEFLVSFYNNEISEKSEIFDDQFSVERPDGSNFTLKIRSTKLEDSAMYFCASTRPPSVEQYFGPGTRLTVT.